A single sample is the source of the 3 T cell receptor beta chains below, sequenced in a study of early T cells in non-severe SARS-CoV-2 infection. TCRdb recomputed calls from the 5' RACE reads with MiXCR, one row per CDR3 protein. The table has about 52,000 distinct CDR3 sequences, about 8.2% seen once. Specimen: whole blood. The receptors originated from an adult who was a healthcare worker with PCR-confirmed SARS-CoV-2 infection or an uninfected control (not recorded which).

V and J are TRBV7-9 and TRBJ2-7; D might be TRBD2 (5 bases). The CDR3 is 12 amino acids. Trimming took 3 bases from V and 3 from J, leaving 6 bases between them. Germline CDR1 and CDR2: SEHNR and FQNEAQ (reference sequence). CDR3 DNA sequence: TGTGCCAGCAGCTTCGGGGTCTACGAGCAGTACTTC. Translating gives CASSFGVYEQYF. Together with reference TRBV7-9 and TRBJ2-7, the CDR3 gives the full variable domain: DTGVSQNPRHKITKRGQNVTFRCDPISEHNRLYWYRQTLGQGPEFLTYFQNEAQLEKSRLLSDRFSAERPKGSFSTLEIQRTEQGDSAMYLCASSFGVYEQYFGPGTRLTVT.

This clonotype has a count of ten or more. The chain couples TRBV20-1 to TRBJ1-1; D remains ambiguous. The germline V gene encodes CDR1 DFQATT and CDR2 SNEGSKA (reference sequence). The CDR3 is 9 amino acids. This CDR3 reads CRPNTEAFF. For the CDR3, the DNA is TGCAGGCCGAACACTGAAGCTTTCTTT.

The chain couples TRBV3-1 to TRBJ1-2; 7 positions agree with TRBD1. After removal of 1 base from V and 5 bases from J, the junction contained 7 bases not matched to a gene. Per germline, CDR1 LGHDT and CDR2 YNNKEL (reference sequence). The CDR3 is 15 amino acids. CDR3 amino acids: CASSQGTAGGYGYTF. CDR3 nucleotides: TGTGCCAGCAGCCAAGGGACCGCAGGGGGGTATGGCTACACCTTC.